Listed below are T cell receptor beta chains from one sample, sequenced in a study of resident and recirculating memory T cells in vitiligo. Measured with immunoSEQ multiplex PCR; TCRdb has only the in-frame clones, and not every one. Here the sample spans fewer than 80,000 clones, roughly 92% being singletons. Source material: blood. The receptors were gathered from a male donor with vitiligo. CDR3s include the opening cysteine and the closing phenylalanine or tryptophan. D genes are given only for firm matches. Not every row has a clone size; where given, it reads once, few, many or a size class.

clone size	D gene	V gene	J gene	CDR3 protein	CDR3 DNA
NA	NA	TRBV18	TRBJ1-2	CASSPPAGARSYGYTF	TGTGCCAGCTCACCACCTGCAGGGGCTAGAAGCTATGGCTACACCTTC
NA	TRBD2	TRBV5-4	TRBJ2-1	CASSEGLVDNEQFF	TGTGCCAGCAGCGAGGGACTAGTCGACAATGAGCAGTTCTTC
NA	TRBD2	TRBV13	TRBJ2-7	CASSSGLEVPYEQYF	TGTGCCAGCAGCTCAGGACTAGAGGTACCCTACGAGCAGTACTTC
NA	TRBD2	TRBV6-1	TRBJ2-5	CASSDPGGQSETQYF	TGTGCCAGCAGTGACCCGGGGGGGCAGTCAGAGACCCAGTACTTC
NA	TRBD2	TRBV5-1	TRBJ2-5	CASSFRGVYQETQYF	TGCGCCAGCAGCTTCCGGGGGGTTTACCAAGAGACCCAGTACTTC
NA	NA	TRBV30	TRBJ2-5	CAWNRAIQETQYF	TGTGCCTGGAACAGGGCGATCCAAGAGACCCAGTACTTC
medium-sized	TRBD1	TRBV6-1	TRBJ1-2	CASSRTGGYTF	TGTGCCAGCAGTCGGACAGGAGGCTACACCTTC
few	NA	TRBV30	TRBJ2-3	CASTGGTDTQYF	TGTGCCTCCACGGGGGGCACAGATACGCAGTATTTT
few	NA	TRBV18	TRBJ1-2	CASSPTGTYGYTF	TGTGCCAGCTCACCAACAGGGACGTATGGCTACACCTTC
NA	NA	TRBV5-5	TRBJ1-3	CASSSWGAGNTIYF	TGTGCCAGCAGCTCTTGGGGGGCTGGAAACACCATATATTTT
NA	NA	TRBV4-1	TRBJ2-3	CASSQENSPDTQYF	TGCGCCAGCAGCCAAGAAAATAGTCCGGATACGCAGTATTTT
NA	TRBD1	TRBV7-3	TRBJ1-5	CASSLTDRGRQPQHF	TGTGCCAGCAGCTTAACAGACAGGGGGCGGCAGCCCCAGCATTTT
NA	TRBD1	TRBV2	TRBJ1-1	CASRKDRENTEAFF	TGTGCCAGCAGGAAGGACAGGGAGAACACTGAAGCTTTCTTT
NA	TRBD1	TRBV7-9	TRBJ2-7	CASSLAADSTGSYEQYF	TGTGCCAGCAGCTTAGCGGCGGACTCGACAGGGTCTTACGAGCAGTACTTC
NA	TRBD1	TRBV25-1	TRBJ1-1	CASSEFNRGNTEAFF	TGTGCCAGCAGTGAATTTAACAGGGGGAACACTGAAGCTTTCTTT
NA	TRBD1	TRBV6-4	TRBJ2-2	CASSDNPGQGTGELFF	TGTGCCAGCAGTGACAATCCGGGACAGGGAACCGGGGAGCTGTTTTTT
NA	TRBD2	TRBV7-3	TRBJ2-5	CASSPGGLETQYF	TGTGCCAGCAGCCCGGGGGGGTTAGAGACCCAGTACTTC
once	NA	TRBV6-1	TRBJ2-2	CASRRQVNTGELFF	TGTGCCAGCAGACGACAGGTGAACACCGGGGAGCTGTTTTTT
few	TRBD1	TRBV14	TRBJ1-1	CASSQLTGGTEAFF	TGTGCCAGCAGTCAGTTGACAGGGGGCACTGAAGCTTTCTTT
NA	NA	TRBV5-4	TRBJ2-3	CASSPPKGGGTDTQYF	TGTGCCAGCAGCCCCCCCAAGGGGGGGGGCACAGATACGCAGTATTTT
NA	NA	TRBV4-3	TRBJ1-2	CASSQARLSYGYTF	TGCGCCAGCAGCCAAGCGAGACTGTCCTATGGCTACACCTTC
once	NA	TRBV4-3	TRBJ2-2	CASRITLGRATGELFF	TGCGCCAGCAGAATTACCCTGGGCAGGGCGACCGGGGAGCTGTTTTTT
NA	NA	TRBV12-5	TRBJ1-2	CASGAWVDYQDYGYTF	TGTGCTAGTGGGGCATGGGTGGATTACCAGGACTATGGCTACACCTTC
NA	NA	TRBV4-1	TRBJ2-7	CASSQDRGLLPSYEQYF	TGCGCCAGCAGCCAAGATAGGGGACTTCTTCCCTCCTACGAGCAGTACTTC
once	TRBD2	TRBV30	TRBJ2-7	CAWRGGGYEQYF	TGTGCCTGGAGGGGGGGAGGGTACGAGCAGTACTTC
NA	TRBD1	TRBV5-4	TRBJ2-7	CASSSGTAYEQYF	TGTGCCAGCAGCTCCGGGACAGCCTACGAGCAGTACTTC
NA	TRBD2	TRBV28	TRBJ2-5	CASSQRGWYQETQYF	TGTGCCAGCAGCCAGCGGGGCTGGTACCAAGAGACCCAGTACTTC